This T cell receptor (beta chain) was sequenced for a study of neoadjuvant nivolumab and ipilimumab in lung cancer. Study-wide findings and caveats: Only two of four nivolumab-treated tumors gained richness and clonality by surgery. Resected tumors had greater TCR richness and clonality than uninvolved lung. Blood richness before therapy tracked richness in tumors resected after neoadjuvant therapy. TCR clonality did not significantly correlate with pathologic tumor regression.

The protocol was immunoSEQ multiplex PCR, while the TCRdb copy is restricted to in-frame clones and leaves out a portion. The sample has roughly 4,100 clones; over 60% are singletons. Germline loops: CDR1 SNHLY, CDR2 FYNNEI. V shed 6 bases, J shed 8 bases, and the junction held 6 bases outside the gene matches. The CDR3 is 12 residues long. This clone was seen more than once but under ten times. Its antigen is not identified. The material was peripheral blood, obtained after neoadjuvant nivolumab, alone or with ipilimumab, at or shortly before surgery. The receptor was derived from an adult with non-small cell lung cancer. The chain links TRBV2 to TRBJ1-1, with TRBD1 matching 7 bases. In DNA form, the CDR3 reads TGTGCCAGCAGGGAATCGGACAGGGAAGCTTTCTTT. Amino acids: CASRESDREAFF. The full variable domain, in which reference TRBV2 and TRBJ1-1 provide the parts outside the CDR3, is EPEVTQTPSHQVTQMGQEVILRCVPISNHLYFYWYRQILGQKVEFLVSFYNNEISEKSEIFDDQFSVERPDGSNFTLKIRSTKLEDSAMYFCASRESDREAFFGQGTRLTVV.